These T cell receptor beta chains were read from a single sample in a study of blood T cell repertoires in COVID-19. TCRdb's copy holds only in-frame clones and misses some; the assay was immunoSEQ multiplex PCR. The profile shows roughly 260,000 clones, 83% of them singletons. The sample comprised PBMCs or T cells enriched from blood (not recorded which). These receptors all stem from a woman aged 40 to 50 who had been exposed to COVID-19. The CDR3 runs from the conserved cysteine through the conserved F or W. A D gene is named only where the DNA matches it firmly. Where a row states a size, it is once, few, many or the class of an expanded clone; other rows omit it.

D	size	V	J	DNA	CDR3
TRBD1	.	TRBV12-5	TRBJ1-5	TGTGCTAGTGGTACAGGGGGCAATCAGCCCCAGCATTTT	CASGTGGNQPQHF
.	few	TRBV2	TRBJ2-5	TGTGCCAGCAGGGACCTCGGGGGAACCCAGTACTTC	CASRDLGGTQYF
.	.	TRBV30	TRBJ2-1	TGTGCCTGGAGTGAGAAGGAGGCGCAGTTCTTC	CAWSEKEAQFF
.	.	TRBV5-6	TRBJ1-1	TGTGCCAGCAGCGCAGGGAACACTGAAGCTTTCTTT	CASSAGNTEAFF
.	.	TRBV5-1	TRBJ2-2	TGCGCCAGCAGCTTGGTAAATCCGAACACCGGGGAGCTGTTTTTT	CASSLVNPNTGELFF
TRBD2	.	TRBV7-3	TRBJ2-3	TGTGCCAGCAGCTTAGGTAGCGGGGGTAGCACAGATACGCAGTATTTT	CASSLGSGGSTDTQYF
.	.	TRBV5-5	TRBJ1-3	TGTGCCAGCAGCTCTGGGGGGAACTCTGGAAACACCATATATTTT	CASSSGGNSGNTIYF
.	.	TRBV11-3	TRBJ2-1	TGTGCCAGCAGCTTCCGGGGATTAAATGAGCAGTTCTTC	CASSFRGLNEQFF
.	few	TRBV6-5	TRBJ1-2	TGTGCCAGTTGGGGCCTTAGATACACCTTC	CASWGLRYTF
.	.	TRBV21-1	TRBJ1-2	TGTGCCAGCAGGACAGGGATAGGAGGCTACACCTTC	CASRTGIGGYTF
TRBD1	.	TRBV9	TRBJ2-7	TGTGCCAGCAGCGTAGCCCTGCCCGGGACAGGGGGAAAATCAGGGGACTACGAGCAGTACTTC	CASSVALPGTGGKSGDYEQYF
.	.	TRBV5-6	TRBJ1-2	TGTGCCAGCAGCTTCCTCGAGGGCTTCTATGGCTACACCTTC	CASSFLEGFYGYTF
TRBD2	.	TRBV29-1	TRBJ2-1	TGCAGCCACGGCCGAAATGGGGGGGATGAGCAGTTCTTC	CSHGRNGGDEQFF
.	.	TRBV19	TRBJ1-6	TGTGCCAGTAGTATAGAGAACAGGGTGGATTCACCCCTCCACTTT	CASSIENRVDSPLHF
TRBD1	.	TRBV5-1	TRBJ1-2	TGCGCCAGCAGCATGGACAGGGCGGATGGCTACACCTTC	CASSMDRADGYTF
.	once	TRBV4-1	TRBJ2-3	TGCGCCAGCAGCCAACTAGGGGGGGTCAGGGATACGCAGTATTTT	CASSQLGGVRDTQYF
.	.	TRBV5-1	TRBJ1-1	TGCGCCAGCAGCTTGGCCGGGGGGACACCGGGGAACACTGAAGCTTTCTTT	CASSLAGGTPGNTEAFF
TRBD2	.	TRBV5-1	TRBJ2-1	TGCGCCAGCAGCTTGGATCCGGGGGGGCTTACCTACAATGAGCAGTTCTTC	CASSLDPGGLTYNEQFF
TRBD2	.	TRBV7-2	TRBJ2-5	TGTGCCAGCAGCTTAGCACAGGTACTAGCGTTGGAGACCCAGTACTTC	CASSLAQVLALETQYF
TRBD1	.	TRBV5-1	TRBJ1-4	TGCGCCAGCAGCTTGGCTCAGGGGGCGGGTGAAAAACTGTTTTTT	CASSLAQGAGEKLFF
TRBD1	few	TRBV9	TRBJ1-4	TGTGCCAGCAGCGAGAGGGGGCTGGGTGAAAAACTGTTTTTT	CASSERGLGEKLFF
.	.	TRBV7-2	TRBJ2-3	TGTGCCAGCAGCCCTAAACAGGCACCGTATTTT	CASSPKQAPYF
TRBD1	once	TRBV12-5	TRBJ1-1	TGTGCTAGTGGAGGACACAGGGGGCGCACTGAAGCTTTCTTT	CASGGHRGRTEAFF
.	.	TRBV27	TRBJ1-2	TGTGCCAGCAGTTTAACAGTCTTGGGGGGGAACTATGGCTACACCTTC	CASSLTVLGGNYGYTF
.	.	TRBV9	TRBJ1-1	TGTGCCAGCACGGGAGGCATAGTGAACACTGAAGCTTTCTTT	CASTGGIVNTEAFF
.	.	TRBV27	TRBJ1-6	TGTGCCAGCAGGCCCACAGGGTACGATTCACCCCTCCACTTT	CASRPTGYDSPLHF
TRBD1	.	TRBV27	TRBJ1-5	TGTGCCAGCAGCCTGGGCCCGGGACAGGGGATTAATCAGCCCCAGCATTTT	CASSLGPGQGINQPQHF
.	.	TRBV19	TRBJ1-3	TGTGCCAGTACCCCAGGGGAGGGTCGTGGCGGAAACACCATATATTTT	CASTPGEGRGGNTIYF
TRBD1	.	TRBV5-8	TRBJ2-2	TGTGCCAGCAGCTTCGGACAGGGTAACACCGGGGAGCTGTTTTTT	CASSFGQGNTGELFF
TRBD1	.	TRBV30	TRBJ1-6	TGTGCCTCCCAACCGGACAGGGATATACCCCTCCACTTT	CASQPDRDIPLHF
TRBD2	.	TRBV25-1	TRBJ2-3	TGTGCCAGCAGTGAATATGAGCGGGGGACCACAGATACGCAGTATTTT	CASSEYERGTTDTQYF
.	.	TRBV18	TRBJ1-1	TGTGCCAGCTCACCAGAGAGCACTGAAGCTTTCTTT	CASSPESTEAFF
TRBD2	.	TRBV7-2	TRBJ2-5	TGTGCCAGCACCCTCGTAGGCGGGGGGGCCGGGGAGACCCAGTACTTC	CASTLVGGGAGETQYF
.	.	TRBV6-2/TRBV6-3	TRBJ2-2	TGTGCCAGCAGTTCGGGACAAGCCTACGGCGGGGAGCTGTTTTTT	CASSSGQAYGGELFF
.	.	TRBV2	TRBJ1-2	TGTGCCAGCAGTGGTGGGCCTATCACCTATGGCTACACCTTC	CASSGGPITYGYTF
.	.	TRBV5-6	TRBJ1-3	TGTGCCAGCAGCTTCTATACTAGCTCTGGAAACACCATATATTTT	CASSFYTSSGNTIYF
.	.	TRBV2	TRBJ2-6	TGTGCCAGCAGCCGGACAAATGCAGGCCTTGGGGCCAACGTCCTGACTTTC	CASSRTNAGLGANVLTF
TRBD2	.	TRBV29-1	TRBJ2-2	TGCAGCGCTACTAGCGGGGGCCTGAGGGGGGAGCTGTTTTTT	CSATSGGLRGELFF
TRBD1	once	TRBV19	TRBJ1-5	TGTGCCAGTAGTCGGACAGGTACTAGCAATCAGCCCCAGCATTTT	CASSRTGTSNQPQHF
.	.	TRBV20-1	TRBJ1-4	TGCAGTTGTAAGAGGGAAAAACTGTTTTTT	CSCKREKLFF
.	.	TRBV5-1	TRBJ1-1	TGCGCCAGCAGCCTGGAGGGGTACAGGAACACTGAAGCTTTCTTT	CASSLEGYRNTEAFF
.	.	TRBV29-1	TRBJ1-1	TGCAGCGTTGATTACTTCACTGAAGCTTTCTTT	CSVDYFTEAFF
TRBD1	.	TRBV6-2/TRBV6-3	TRBJ2-7	TGTGCCAGCAGTAAGGGACAGGGGACCGAGCAGTACTTC	CASSKGQGTEQYF
TRBD1	.	TRBV12-5	TRBJ1-1	TGTGCTAGTGGTTTGGTAGGGGGCCGGGGACTCCCGAGAGCTTTCTTT	CASGLVGGRGLPRAFF
TRBD1	once	TRBV5-5	TRBJ1-1	TGTGCCAGCAGCTTAGAAGGGGGCGGCACTGAAGCTTTCTTT	CASSLEGGGTEAFF
TRBD1	.	TRBV28	TRBJ1-1	TGTGCCAGCAGCTTCAGACAGGGTAAGGAGAACACTGAAGCTTTCTTT	CASSFRQGKENTEAFF